These T cell receptor beta chains were read from a single sample in a study of shared clonotypes between healthy human individuals. Some clones are missing from TCRdb's copy, which holds only in-frame ones; the method was immunoSEQ multiplex PCR. The sample has about a million clones, 76% seen once; the top ten hold about 1.5%. Specimen: memory CD4+ T cells sorted from blood. The source is a young man in good health. Both conserved end residues are part of each CDR3. Each record gives: J gene, V gene, CDR3 length, CDR3 protein.

j_call: TRBJ2-3
v_call: TRBV28
cdr3_length: 13
cdr3_aa: CASASGRTDTQYF

j_call: TRBJ1-6
v_call: TRBV5-1
cdr3_length: 15
cdr3_aa: CASSVGTENNSPLHF

j_call: TRBJ2-7
v_call: TRBV5-1
cdr3_length: 19
cdr3_aa: CASSPQGAGGAQSSYEQYF

j_call: TRBJ1-4
v_call: TRBV28
cdr3_length: 14
cdr3_aa: CASKRTWDNEKLFF

j_call: TRBJ2-7
v_call: TRBV19
cdr3_length: 15
cdr3_aa: CATAASRGVYNEQYF

j_call: TRBJ1-1
v_call: TRBV28
cdr3_length: 12
cdr3_aa: CASNAPFTEAFF

j_call: TRBJ2-3
v_call: TRBV7-2
cdr3_length: 13
cdr3_aa: CASSLDVGGTQYF

j_call: TRBJ1-1
v_call: TRBV5-1
cdr3_length: 15
cdr3_aa: CASSGTGAKNTEAFF

j_call: TRBJ2-3
v_call: TRBV4-1
cdr3_length: 14
cdr3_aa: CASSQDVLADTQYF

j_call: TRBJ2-5
v_call: TRBV7-8
cdr3_length: 16
cdr3_aa: CASSLIDSGRGETQYF

j_call: TRBJ1-1
v_call: TRBV6-4
cdr3_length: 14
cdr3_aa: CASSELGFSTEAFF

j_call: TRBJ2-6
v_call: TRBV5-1
cdr3_length: 17
cdr3_aa: CASSFPLRGSGANVLTF

j_call: TRBJ2-2
v_call: TRBV10-3
cdr3_length: 15
cdr3_aa: CAISESTRNTGELFF

j_call: TRBJ2-1
v_call: TRBV2
cdr3_length: 15
cdr3_aa: CASSESGTSYNEQFF

j_call: TRBJ2-5
v_call: TRBV5-1
cdr3_length: 13
cdr3_aa: CASSLGIMETQYF

j_call: TRBJ1-5
v_call: TRBV9
cdr3_length: 14
cdr3_aa: CASSGGQINQPQHF

j_call: TRBJ1-2
v_call: TRBV11-2
cdr3_length: 13
cdr3_aa: CASSLATAYGYTF

j_call: TRBJ1-1
v_call: TRBV18
cdr3_length: 13
cdr3_aa: CASSPQGQGEAFF

j_call: TRBJ2-3
v_call: TRBV21-1
cdr3_length: 13
cdr3_aa: CASRAPNTDTQYF

j_call: TRBJ1-1
v_call: TRBV28
cdr3_length: 14
cdr3_aa: CASSVTQGRTEAFF

j_call: TRBJ2-3
v_call: TRBV28
cdr3_length: 15
cdr3_aa: CASSSAGTGTNTQYF

j_call: TRBJ2-3
v_call: TRBV9
cdr3_length: 16
cdr3_aa: CASSAGLAGYTDTQYF

j_call: TRBJ2-1
v_call: TRBV7-6
cdr3_length: 14
cdr3_aa: CASSLVPGHNEQFF

j_call: TRBJ2-2
v_call: TRBV6-5
cdr3_length: 14
cdr3_aa: CASIPPGNTGELFF

j_call: TRBJ1-2
v_call: TRBV7-2
cdr3_length: 17
cdr3_aa: CASSSTVAGGHYYGYTF

j_call: TRBJ2-7
v_call: TRBV5-1
cdr3_length: 14
cdr3_aa: CASSLGQGSYEQYF

j_call: TRBJ2-5
v_call: TRBV11-2
cdr3_length: 19
cdr3_aa: CASSLDLLGLAGQQETQYF

j_call: TRBJ2-7
v_call: TRBV29-1
cdr3_length: 12
cdr3_aa: CSVLLAGGGQYF

j_call: TRBJ1-2
v_call: TRBV6-1
cdr3_length: 15
cdr3_aa: CASSEVGKRPLSYTF

j_call: TRBJ2-2
v_call: TRBV2
cdr3_length: 12
cdr3_aa: CASVVGDGELFF

j_call: TRBJ2-6
v_call: TRBV19
cdr3_length: 16
cdr3_aa: CASSDSGISGANVLTF

j_call: TRBJ1-2
v_call: TRBV30
cdr3_length: 15
cdr3_aa: CAWSRPGAGNYGYTF

j_call: TRBJ1-2
v_call: TRBV5-1
cdr3_length: 13
cdr3_aa: CASSLQENYGYTF

j_call: TRBJ2-2
v_call: TRBV19
cdr3_length: 14
cdr3_aa: CASSIGGNTGELFF

j_call: TRBJ2-3
v_call: TRBV5-1
cdr3_length: 16
cdr3_aa: CASSSWGVSFTDTQYF

j_call: TRBJ1-2
v_call: TRBV4-1
cdr3_length: 13
cdr3_aa: CASSRRTGEGYTF

j_call: TRBJ2-2
v_call: TRBV7-9
cdr3_length: 15
cdr3_aa: CASSMRQGGTGELFF